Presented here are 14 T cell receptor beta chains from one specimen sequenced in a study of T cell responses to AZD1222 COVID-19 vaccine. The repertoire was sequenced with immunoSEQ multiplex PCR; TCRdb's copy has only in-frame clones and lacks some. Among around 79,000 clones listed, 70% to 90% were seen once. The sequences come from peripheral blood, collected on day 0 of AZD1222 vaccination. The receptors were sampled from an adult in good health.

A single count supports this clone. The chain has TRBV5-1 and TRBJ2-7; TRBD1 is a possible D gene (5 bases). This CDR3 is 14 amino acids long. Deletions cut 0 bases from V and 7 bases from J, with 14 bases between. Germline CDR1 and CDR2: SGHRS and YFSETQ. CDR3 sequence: CASSLVRQGTEQYF. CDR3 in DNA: TGCGCCAGCAGCTTGGTTCGCCAGGGAACAGAGCAGTACTTC.

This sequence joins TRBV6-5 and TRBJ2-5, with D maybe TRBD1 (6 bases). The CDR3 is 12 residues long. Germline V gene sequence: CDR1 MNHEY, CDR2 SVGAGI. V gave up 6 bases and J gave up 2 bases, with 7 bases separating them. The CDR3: CASRDRQETQYF. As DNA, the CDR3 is TGTGCCAGCAGGGACAGACAAGAGACCCAGTACTTC.

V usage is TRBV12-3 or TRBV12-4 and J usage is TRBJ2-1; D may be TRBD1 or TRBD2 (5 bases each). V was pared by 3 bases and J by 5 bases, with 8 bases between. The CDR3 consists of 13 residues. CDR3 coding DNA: TGTGCCAGCAGTTTTTGGGGGAACAATGAGCAGTTCTTC. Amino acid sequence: CASSFWGNNEQFF.

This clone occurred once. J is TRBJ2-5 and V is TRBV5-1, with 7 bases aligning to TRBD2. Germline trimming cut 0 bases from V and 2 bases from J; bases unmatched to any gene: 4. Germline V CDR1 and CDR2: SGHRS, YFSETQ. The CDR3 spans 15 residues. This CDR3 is CASSLAPGGQETQYF. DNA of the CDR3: TGCGCCAGCAGCTTGGCCCCCGGGGGGCAAGAGACCCAGTACTTC.

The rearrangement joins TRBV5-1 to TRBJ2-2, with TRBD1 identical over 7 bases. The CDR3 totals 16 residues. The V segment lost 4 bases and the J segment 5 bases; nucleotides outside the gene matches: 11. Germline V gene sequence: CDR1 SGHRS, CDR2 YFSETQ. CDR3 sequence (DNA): TGCGCCAGCAGCGCCCGGGACAGCAGAACGACCGGGGAGCTGTTTTTT. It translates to CASSARDSRTTGELFF.

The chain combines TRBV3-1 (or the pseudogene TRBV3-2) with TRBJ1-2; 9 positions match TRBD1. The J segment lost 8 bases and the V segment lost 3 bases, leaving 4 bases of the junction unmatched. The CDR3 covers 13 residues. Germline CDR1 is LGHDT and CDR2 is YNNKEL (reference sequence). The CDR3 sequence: CASSHRTGEGYTF. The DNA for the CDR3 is TGTGCCAGCAGCCATAGGACAGGGGAAGGCTACACCTTC.

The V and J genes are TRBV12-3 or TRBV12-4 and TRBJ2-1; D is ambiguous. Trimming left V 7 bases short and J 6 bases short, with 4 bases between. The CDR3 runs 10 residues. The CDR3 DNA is TGTGCCAGCAAACCCAATGAGCAGTTCTTC. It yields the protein CASKPNEQFF.

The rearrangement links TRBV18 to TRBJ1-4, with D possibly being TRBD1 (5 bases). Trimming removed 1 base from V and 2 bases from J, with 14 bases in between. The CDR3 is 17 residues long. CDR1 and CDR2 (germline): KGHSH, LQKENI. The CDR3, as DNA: TGTGCCAGCTCACCACGAGAGGGGATGGGGACTAATGAAAAACTGTTTTTT. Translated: CASSPREGMGTNEKLFF.

The CDR3 region is CATSDGRGRLPYEQYF. The CDR3 DNA reads as TGTGCCACCAGTGATGGGAGGGGGCGCCTACCCTACGAGCAGTACTTC. J is TRBJ2-7 and V is TRBV24-1; D is tentatively TRBD1 or TRBD2 (7 bases each). This CDR3 has 16 amino acids. V lost 3 bases and J lost 2, with 16 bases in between. The germline CDR1 and CDR2 sequences are KGHDR and SFDVKD.

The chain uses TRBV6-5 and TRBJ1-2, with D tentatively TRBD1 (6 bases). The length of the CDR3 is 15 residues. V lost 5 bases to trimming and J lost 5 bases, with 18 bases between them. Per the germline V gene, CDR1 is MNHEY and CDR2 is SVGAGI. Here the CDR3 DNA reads TGTGCCAGCAGTACCCCCGGGGGGGCCTTTTATGGCTACACCTTC. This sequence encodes CASSTPGGAFYGYTF.

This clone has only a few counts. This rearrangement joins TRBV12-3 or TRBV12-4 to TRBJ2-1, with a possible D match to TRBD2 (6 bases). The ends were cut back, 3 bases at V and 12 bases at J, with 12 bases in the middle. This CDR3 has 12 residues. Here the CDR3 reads CASSFLEGAQFF. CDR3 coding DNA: TGTGCCAGCAGTTTTTTGGAGGGTGCGCAGTTCTTC.

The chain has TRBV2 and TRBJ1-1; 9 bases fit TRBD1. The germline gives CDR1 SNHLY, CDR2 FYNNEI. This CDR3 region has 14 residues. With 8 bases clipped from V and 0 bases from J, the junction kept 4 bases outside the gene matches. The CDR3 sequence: CASGTGILNTEAFF. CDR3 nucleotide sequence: TGTGCCAGCGGGACAGGGATTCTGAACACTGAAGCTTTCTTT.

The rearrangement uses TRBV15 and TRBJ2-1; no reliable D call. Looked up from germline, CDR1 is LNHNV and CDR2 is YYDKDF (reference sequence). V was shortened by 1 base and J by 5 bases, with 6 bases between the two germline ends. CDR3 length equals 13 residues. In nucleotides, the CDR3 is TGTGCCACCAGCAGAGGCGAGGACAATGAGCAGTTCTTC. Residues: CATSRGEDNEQFF.

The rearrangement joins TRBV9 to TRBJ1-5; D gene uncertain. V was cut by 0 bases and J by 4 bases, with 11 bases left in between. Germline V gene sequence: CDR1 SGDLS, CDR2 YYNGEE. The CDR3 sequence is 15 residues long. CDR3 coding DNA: TGTGCCAGCAGCGTAGATGGCCAAGAGAATCAGCCCCAGCATTTT. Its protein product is CASSVDGQENQPQHF.